This note documents a single T cell receptor beta chain sequence. The entry originates in a study of T-cell reconstitution after alpha-beta-depleted transplantation in children. Unique molecular identifiers were incorporated during preparation of the TCRbeta library. TCRdb re-analysed the PCR reads in MiXCR, keeping a single row per CDR3 protein. The repertoire includes roughly 300,000 distinct CDR3 sequences, 10% of them detected once, and approximately 2.3% sits in the top ten. The germline V gene encodes CDR1 SGHRS and CDR2 YFSETQ. V was shortened by 7 bases and J by 0 bases, with 11 bases between the two germline ends. CDR3 size: 14 residues.

This material consisted of PBMCs from the stem cell graft donor, taken from the stem cell graft. The chain couples TRBV5-1 to TRBJ2-1; D not certain. The TCR sequence derives from a human donor who donated a stem cell graft to a child with acute lymphoblastic leukemia. CDR3 sequence reads: CASSSRSSYNEQFF. CDR3 DNA: TGCGCCAGCTCATCGCGGAGCTCCTACAATGAGCAGTTCTTC.